One and the same sample provided the 3 T cell receptor beta chains below, sequenced in a study of response to subunit inactivated influenza vaccine. One entry per CDR3 protein results from TCRdb running MiXCR on the RT-PCR reads. In the table there are approximately 520,000 distinct CDR3 sequences, 25% of which are singletons. Sequences were derived from CD4+ T cells sorted from PBMCs, sampled around 5 days after vaccination. The receptor source for this set is a man aged 50 to 59 who received an inactivated influenza vaccine.

This clonotype was counted only a few times. V usage is TRBV29-1 and J usage is TRBJ1-1; no firm D call. The CDR3 has 14 residues. V gave up 4 bases and J gave up 2 bases, with 14 bases separating them. Germline V gene sequence: CDR1 SQVTM, CDR2 ANQGSEA. The CDR3 spells CSVGLRGLNTEAFF. In DNA, the CDR3 is TGCAGCGTTGGTCTTCGGGGTTTAAACACTGAAGCTTTCTTT.

This clonotype was observed a handful of times. The chain is built from TRBV5-1 and TRBJ2-5, with D possibly TRBD2 on 5 matching bases. Germline loops: CDR1 SGHRS, CDR2 YFSETQ. This CDR3 contains 15 residues. Deletions cut 3 bases from V and 5 bases from J, with 17 bases between. CDR3 loop: CASSSIDYVGETQYF. CDR3 in DNA: TGCGCCAGCAGCTCTATCGACTATGTCGGTGAGACCCAGTACTTC.

The chain links TRBV2 to TRBJ2-1; 10 bases line up with TRBD2. This CDR3 region has 15 residues. The J segment lost 6 bases and the V segment lost 4 bases, leaving 6 bases of the junction unmatched. CDR1 and CDR2 from the germline V gene are SNHLY and FYNNEI. The CDR3 nucleotides are TGTGCCAGCAGTGGTTCTAGCGGGAGTTTCAATGAGCAGTTCTTC. This translates into CASSGSSGSFNEQFF.